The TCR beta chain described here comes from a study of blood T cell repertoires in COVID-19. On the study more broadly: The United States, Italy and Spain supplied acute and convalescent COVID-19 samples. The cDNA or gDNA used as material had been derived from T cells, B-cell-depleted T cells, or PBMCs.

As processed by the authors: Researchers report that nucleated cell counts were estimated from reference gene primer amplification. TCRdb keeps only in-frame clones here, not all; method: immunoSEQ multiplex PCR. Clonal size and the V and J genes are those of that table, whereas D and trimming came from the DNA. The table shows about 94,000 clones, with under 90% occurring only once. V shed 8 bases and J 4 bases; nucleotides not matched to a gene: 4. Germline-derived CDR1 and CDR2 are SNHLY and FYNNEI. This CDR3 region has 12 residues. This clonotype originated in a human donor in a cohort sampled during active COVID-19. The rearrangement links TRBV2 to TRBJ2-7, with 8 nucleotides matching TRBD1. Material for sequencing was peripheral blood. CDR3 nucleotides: TGTGCCAGCGACAGGGGTTTTTACGAGCAGTACTTC. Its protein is CASDRGFYEQYF. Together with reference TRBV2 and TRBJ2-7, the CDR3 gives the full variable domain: EPEVTQTPSHQVTQMGQEVILRCVPISNHLYFYWYRQILGQKVEFLVSFYNNEISEKSEIFDDQFSVERPDGSNFTLKIRSTKLEDSAMYFCASDRGFYEQYFGPGTRLTVT.